This TCR beta chain was sequenced for a study of T cell repertoires in cytomegalovirus infection. Findings and limits, study-wide: HLA-C-restricted CMV-specific TCR beta clonotypes were dominant in the ex vivo response. Carriers of CMV and the relevant HLA type were discriminated by public TCR beta frequency.

This clonotype was picked up many times. Its antigen is currently unknown. TCRdb recomputed calls from the reads with MiXCR, one row per CDR3 protein. The sample lists about 240,000 distinct CDR3 sequences; 9% to 15% were seen once. This CDR3 is 14 amino acids long. Trimming shortened V by 3 bases and J by 7 bases, and 12 bases separated the two germline ends. Germline CDR1 SGHTA, CDR2 FQGNSA. This chain connects TRBV7-2 to TRBJ1-4; a weak D match, TRBD1 (5 bases). Source material: PBMCs. This sequence was found in a human donor in good health (CMV status not recorded). Some clones in this sample may be carry-over from other donors' samples. Written as DNA, the CDR3 is TGTGCCAGCAGCTTTCGGGGAAGGGGTGAAAAACTGTTTTTT. The encoded protein is CASSFRGRGEKLFF.